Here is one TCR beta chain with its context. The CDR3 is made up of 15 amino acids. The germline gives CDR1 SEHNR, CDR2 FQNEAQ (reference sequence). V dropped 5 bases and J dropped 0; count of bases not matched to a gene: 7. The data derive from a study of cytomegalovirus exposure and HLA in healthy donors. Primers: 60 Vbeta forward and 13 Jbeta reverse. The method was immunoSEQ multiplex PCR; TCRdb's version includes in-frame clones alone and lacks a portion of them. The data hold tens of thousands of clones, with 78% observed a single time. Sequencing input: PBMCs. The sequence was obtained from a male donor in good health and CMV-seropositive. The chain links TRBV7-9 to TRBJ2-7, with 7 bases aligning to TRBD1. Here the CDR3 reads CASSPSRQGSYEQYF. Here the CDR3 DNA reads TGTGCCAGCAGCCCCTCCAGACAGGGCTCCTACGAGCAGTACTTC. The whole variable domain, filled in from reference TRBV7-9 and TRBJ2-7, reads DTGVSQNPRHKITKRGQNVTFRCDPISEHNRLYWYRQTLGQGPEFLTYFQNEAQLEKSRLLSDRFSAERPKGSFSTLEIQRTEQGDSAMYLCASSPSRQGSYEQYFGPGTRLTVT.